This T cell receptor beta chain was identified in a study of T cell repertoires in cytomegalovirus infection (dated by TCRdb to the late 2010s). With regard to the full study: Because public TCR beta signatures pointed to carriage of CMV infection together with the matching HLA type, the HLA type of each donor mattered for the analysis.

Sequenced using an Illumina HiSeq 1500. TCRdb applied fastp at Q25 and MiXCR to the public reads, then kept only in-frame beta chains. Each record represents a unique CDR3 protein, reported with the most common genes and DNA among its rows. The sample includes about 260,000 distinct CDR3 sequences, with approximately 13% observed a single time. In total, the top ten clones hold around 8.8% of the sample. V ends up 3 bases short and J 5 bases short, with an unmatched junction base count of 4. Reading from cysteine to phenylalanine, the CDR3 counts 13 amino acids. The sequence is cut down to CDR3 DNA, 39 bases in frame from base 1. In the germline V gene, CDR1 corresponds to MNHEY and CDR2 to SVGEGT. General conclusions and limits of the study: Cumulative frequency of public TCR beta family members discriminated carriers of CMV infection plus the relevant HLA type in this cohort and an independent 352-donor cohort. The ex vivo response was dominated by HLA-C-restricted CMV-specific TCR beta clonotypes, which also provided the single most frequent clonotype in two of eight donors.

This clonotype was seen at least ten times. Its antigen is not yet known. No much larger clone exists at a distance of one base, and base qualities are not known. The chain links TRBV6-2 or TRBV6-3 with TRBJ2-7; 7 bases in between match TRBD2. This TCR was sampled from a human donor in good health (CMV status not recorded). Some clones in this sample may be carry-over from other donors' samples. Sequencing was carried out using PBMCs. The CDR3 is CASSYAGVNEQYF. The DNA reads TGTGCCAGCAGTTATGCGGGAGTAAACGAGCAGTACTTC.